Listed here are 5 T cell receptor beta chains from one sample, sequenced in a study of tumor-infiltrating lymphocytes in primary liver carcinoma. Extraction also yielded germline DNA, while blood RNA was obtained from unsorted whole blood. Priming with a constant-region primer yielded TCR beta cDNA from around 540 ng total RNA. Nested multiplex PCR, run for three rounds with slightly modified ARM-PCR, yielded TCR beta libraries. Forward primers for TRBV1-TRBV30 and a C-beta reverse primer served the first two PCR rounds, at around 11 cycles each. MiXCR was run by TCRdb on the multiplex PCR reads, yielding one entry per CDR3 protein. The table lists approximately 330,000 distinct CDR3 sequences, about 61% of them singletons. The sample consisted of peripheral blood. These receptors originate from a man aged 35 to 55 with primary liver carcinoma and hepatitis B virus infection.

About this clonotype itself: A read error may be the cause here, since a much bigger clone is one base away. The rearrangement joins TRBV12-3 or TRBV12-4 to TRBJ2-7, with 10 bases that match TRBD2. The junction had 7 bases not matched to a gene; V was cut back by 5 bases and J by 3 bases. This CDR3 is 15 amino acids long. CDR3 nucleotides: TGTGCCAGCAGTCTCGCGGGACTAGCGTTCTACGAGCAGTACTTC. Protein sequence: CASSLAGLAFYEQYF.

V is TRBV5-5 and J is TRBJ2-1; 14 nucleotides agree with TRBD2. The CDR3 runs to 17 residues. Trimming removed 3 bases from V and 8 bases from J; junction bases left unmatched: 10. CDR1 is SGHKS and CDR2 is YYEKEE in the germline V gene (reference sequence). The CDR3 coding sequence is TGTGCCAGCAGCTGGGTTCCGGGACTAGCGGGAGATGATGAGCAGTTCTTC. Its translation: CASSWVPGLAGDDEQFF.

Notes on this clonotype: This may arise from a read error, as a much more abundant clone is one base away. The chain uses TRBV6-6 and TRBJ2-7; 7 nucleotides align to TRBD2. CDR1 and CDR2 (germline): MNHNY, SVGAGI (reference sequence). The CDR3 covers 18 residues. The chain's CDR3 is CARSYLQIKGLFSYEQYF. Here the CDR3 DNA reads TGTGCCAGGAGTTACCTACAAATAAAGGGACTATTCTCCTACGAGCAGTACTTC.

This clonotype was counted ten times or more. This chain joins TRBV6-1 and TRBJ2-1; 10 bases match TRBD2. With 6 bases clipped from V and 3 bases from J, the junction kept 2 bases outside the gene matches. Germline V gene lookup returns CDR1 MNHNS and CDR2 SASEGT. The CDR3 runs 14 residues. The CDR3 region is CASREREGYNEQFF. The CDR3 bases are TGTGCCAGCAGGGAGCGGGAGGGCTACAATGAGCAGTTCTTC.

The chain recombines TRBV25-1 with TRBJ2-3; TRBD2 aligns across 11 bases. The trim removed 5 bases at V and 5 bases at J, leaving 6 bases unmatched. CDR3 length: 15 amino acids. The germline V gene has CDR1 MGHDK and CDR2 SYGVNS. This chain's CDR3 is CASSKTSGIGDTQYF. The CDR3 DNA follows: TGTGCCAGCAGTAAGACTAGCGGGATTGGAGATACGCAGTATTTT.